The rows below give T cell receptor beta chains drawn from one sample of a study of T cell changes during pregnancy in multiple sclerosis. Here immunoSEQ multiplex PCR was the method, and the copy in TCRdb shows in-frame clones only, minus some. The sample yields tens of thousands of clones, over 85% seen once. The specimen comprised CD8+ T cells from peripheral blood mononuclear cells, sampled before pregnancy. These TCRs come from a female donor with multiple sclerosis, enrolled in a pregnancy study. CDR3s leave out the opening cysteine and the closing phenylalanine or tryptophan. The D gene is left open where the match is weak.

v_call,d_call,cdr3_length,cdr3_aa
TRBV9,TRBD1,13,ASSARTGQADTQY
TRBV6-1,-,14,ASSEGVQGLGTEAF
TRBV5-6,-,12,ASSLVATNEKLF
TRBV15,TRBD1,13,ATSRDRTGYQPQH
TRBV6-1,TRBD2,13,ASSEVPGGSYEQY
TRBV5-8,-,13,ASSALLDSQETQY
TRBV7-6,TRBD1,13,ASSLVRRGQTEAF
TRBV9,-,12,ASSLEDNNYGYT
TRBV6-5,-,12,ASRPGGNQETQY
TRBV5-6,TRBD2,12,ASSSGTTSYEQY
TRBV9,-,12,ASSPPGSNEKLF
TRBV27,-,10,ASSPVTGELF
TRBV19,-,11,ASSTGVIQPQH
TRBV27,-,12,ASSFTVSADTQY
TRBV9,TRBD1,13,ASSEGDRGPWGYT
TRBV5-1,TRBD2,15,ASSLLSSGGASETQY
TRBV12-5,TRBD1,16,ASGFEPGTGSPDTEAF
TRBV7-9,TRBD1,13,ASSLESTGNYGYT
TRBV5-8,-,11,ASSLGWAGELF
TRBV2,-,12,ASSETPRGTEAF
TRBV5-1,-,13,ASSSTRGPTYEQY
TRBV30,-,9,AWSASGELF
TRBV4-1,-,12,ASSQVGRGTEAF
TRBV7-9,-,15,ASSFKQGSLMDEKLF
TRBV5-5,-,10,ASSFGNTEAF
TRBV7-6,-,11,ASSYPGYTEAF
TRBV6-5,TRBD2,14,ASSYSSGGSQETQY
TRBV29-1,TRBD1,16,SVEGGETGPNSGNTIY
TRBV23-1,TRBD1,14,ASSRAGTGGHYEQY
TRBV4-2,-,11,ASSQDSTYEQY
TRBV6-5,TRBD1,12,ASSYSTGGQPQH
TRBV4-2,TRBD2,17,ASSQALGLAGTKGDTQY
TRBV9,TRBD1,12,ASSAATGHEKLF
TRBV9,TRBD2,14,ASSVAPGGGTYEQY
TRBV12-2,-,13,ASRLRLEGDNEQF
TRBV4-2,TRBD2,15,ASSQESGGGSSYEQY
TRBV6-4,-,13,ANLAAPDNTDTQY
TRBV9,-,14,ASSVEVIAFTDTQY
TRBV10-3,-,10,ATGEGGFEAF
TRBV4-3,-,13,ASSQDRLGVDTQY
TRBV5-4,-,14,ASSLGGTRSGNTIY
TRBV9,-,11,ASSVGQEYGYT
TRBV2,-,10,ASHGSTDTQY
TRBV7-2,-,12,ASSPVDTSYEQY
TRBV7-9,-,10,ASSLARNEQF